The T cell receptor (beta chain) under discussion was sequenced for a study of cytomegalovirus exposure and HLA in healthy donors. Whole-study findings and limits: Presence/absence results assume similar sequencing depth per donor, which may not hold.

This clone came up once. Its matching antigen is unknown. The germline V gene has CDR1 SGHTA and CDR2 FQGNSA. Between the trimmed V and J ends, which lost 4 bases and 6 bases, there was a span of 12 bases. CDR3 length: 13 amino acids. Researchers ran the PCR with 60 Vbeta and 13 Jbeta primers. Profiling relied on immunoSEQ multiplex PCR, and the TCRdb table lists in-frame clones only, not all of them. In the table there are 100,000 to 150,000 clones, over 70% of which are singletons. Material: PBMCs. This receptor was identified in a woman aged 50 to 60 in good health and CMV-seropositive. The rearrangement links TRBV7-2 to TRBJ1-2, with D possibly matching TRBD1 (6 bases). The CDR3 nucleotides read TGTGCCAGCAGCTCCACCAGGGGAGATGGCTACACCTTC. Its translation is CASSSTRGDGYTF.